The next 27 T cell receptor beta chains were all read from a single sample in a study of T cell repertoires in cytomegalovirus infection. One entry per CDR3 protein, called by TCRdb with MiXCR from the reads. The sample lists around 530,000 distinct CDR3 sequences; about 17% were seen once. The sample comprised CD8+ T cells from PBMCs. The receptors were sampled from a human donor in good health (CMV status not recorded). Some clones in this sample may be carry-over from other donors' samples.

CDR3 DNA: TGTGCCAGCAGTTCCTCCGGGGGAGGATACTCACCCCTCCACTTT. Translated: CASSSSGGGYSPLHF. The rearrangement joins TRBV27 to TRBJ1-6, with D perhaps matching TRBD1 (5 bases). V was cut by 4 bases and J by 10 bases, with 17 bases left in between. The CDR3 totals 15 residues. CDR1 MNHEY and CDR2 SMNVEV come from the germline V gene (reference sequence).

The sample holds a few counts of this clonotype. The chain combines TRBV11-3 with TRBJ2-7; weak D call: TRBD1 (5 bases). Trimming removed 0 bases at V and 3 bases at J, with 9 bases between. The CDR3 totals 14 residues. In germline, CDR1 is SGHNT, CDR2 YENEEA. The CDR3 DNA sequence: TGTGCCAGCAGCTTAGAAGGGGTGGACTACGAGCAGTACTTC. It translates to CASSLEGVDYEQYF. The full variable domain, completed using reference TRBV11-3 and TRBJ2-7, is EAGVVQSPRYKIIEKKQPVAFWCNPISGHNTLYWYLQNLGQGPELLIRYENEEAVDDSQLPKDRFSAERLKGVDSTLKIQPAELGDSAVYLCASSLEGVDYEQYFGPGTRLTVT.

This rearrangement joins TRBV29-1 to TRBJ2-7, with D perhaps TRBD2 (5 bases). V was pared by 5 bases and J by 4 bases, with 9 bases between. This CDR3 region has 11 residues. Germline CDR1 is SQVTM and CDR2 is ANQGSEA. The CDR3 sequence: CSVLGRYEQYF. The CDR3 DNA reads TGCAGCGTTTTAGGGAGATACGAGCAGTACTTC.

This chain joins TRBV11-2 and TRBJ2-1; D is unclear. The germline CDR1 and CDR2 sequences are SGHAT and FQNNGV. The CDR3 is 15 residues long. Trimming pared 2 bases from V and 1 base from J, leaving 9 bases between. DNA of the CDR3: TGTGCCAGCAGCTTATGGGATAGGTCCTACAATGAGCAGTTCTTC. It encodes CASSLWDRSYNEQFF. The full variable domain, with the rest looked up from reference TRBV11-2 and TRBJ2-1, is EAGVAQSPRYKIIEKRQSVAFWCNPISGHATLYWYQQILGQGPKLLIQFQNNGVVDDSQLPKDRFSAERLKGVDSTLKIQPAKLEDSAVYLCASSLWDRSYNEQFFGPGTRLTVL.

In this sample, this clonotype turned up many times. The J gene is TRBJ1-4, the V gene TRBV7-9; 7 nucleotides align to TRBD1. V shed 5 bases, J shed 0 bases, and the junction held 6 bases outside the gene matches. The germline gives CDR1 SEHNR, CDR2 FQNEAQ (reference sequence). The CDR3 contains 16 residues. This CDR3 is CASSLQGTATNEKLFF. In DNA form, the CDR3 reads TGTGCCAGCAGCCTACAGGGGACTGCAACTAATGAAAAACTGTTTTTT.

This clonotype came up once. This chain links TRBV5-1 with TRBJ2-7; unclear D gene. Trimming removed 0 bases from V and 0 bases from J, with 10 bases in between. The germline CDR1 and CDR2 sequences are SGHRS and YFSETQ. The CDR3 length is 15 residues. The DNA for the CDR3 is TGCGCCAGCAGCTTGGCCGCTAGGGTCTCCTACGAGCAGTACTTC. It encodes CASSLAARVSYEQYF.

CDR3 in amino acids: CATREGVGGPRQPQHF. The CDR3 region has the DNA TGTGCCACCAGGGAGGGTGTAGGAGGTCCTCGACAGCCCCAGCATTTT. V usage is TRBV6-1 and J usage is TRBJ1-5, with D perhaps TRBD1 (5 bases). Deletions cut 10 bases from V and 7 bases from J, with 26 bases between. The germline V gene encodes CDR1 MNHNS and CDR2 SASEGT. The CDR3 loop spans 16 amino acids.

This clonotype was observed many times. This chain joins TRBV7-9 and TRBJ2-6; TRBD1 matches 7 bases. Germline V gene sequence: CDR1 SEHNR, CDR2 FQNEAQ (reference sequence). The CDR3 runs 15 residues. The CDR3 DNA reads TGTGCAGGGGGCCAGGGTAGCTCTGGGGCCAACGTCCTGACTTTC. Amino acids: CAGGQGSSGANVLTF.

This clonotype was seen at least ten times. The chain joins TRBV5-6 to TRBJ2-1; D remains ambiguous. Per the germline V gene, CDR1 is SGHDT and CDR2 is YYEEEE. V lost 3 bases and J lost 5, with 18 bases in between. This CDR3 comprises 16 residues. In DNA, the CDR3 is TGTGCCAGCAGCTCCCCAGCACGCCTTGGGGACAATGAGCAGTTCTTC. This codes for CASSSPARLGDNEQFF.

Ten or more counts support this clonotype. In nucleotides, the CDR3 is TGTGCCAGCAGCTTAAGGGGACAGGGGTTGAACGAGCAGTACTTC. It is translated as CASSLRGQGLNEQYF. The genes are TRBV11-2 and TRBJ2-7, with 10 positions matching TRBD1. This CDR3 region has 15 residues. Unmatched junction bases numbered 6, after V lost 2 bases and J lost 5 bases. Germline V gives CDR1 SGHAT, CDR2 FQNNGV.

The chain's CDR3 is CAISEGPYGYTF. The CDR3 nucleotides are TGTGCCATCAGTGAGGGACCCTATGGCTACACCTTC. The chain is built from TRBV10-3 and TRBJ1-2, with D uncertain. Germline V gene sequence: CDR1 ENHRY, CDR2 SYGVKD. V lost 2 bases to trimming and J lost 4 bases, with 5 bases between them. This CDR3 comprises 12 residues.

V gene TRBV27 combines with J gene TRBJ1-5; perhaps TRBD1 as D (6 bases). V lost 4 bases to trimming and J lost 5 bases, with 15 bases between them. In germline, CDR1 is MNHEY, CDR2 SMNVEV (reference sequence). The CDR3 spans 15 residues. CDR3: CASSSRGGGHQPQHF. CDR3 DNA: TGTGCCAGCAGTTCCCGGGGGGGGGGCCATCAGCCCCAGCATTTT.

The gene calls are TRBV20-1 and TRBJ1-2; possible D gene TRBD1, 5 bases. The V gene's germline CDR1 is DFQATT and CDR2 SNEGSKA (reference sequence). Trimming left V 0 bases short and J 5 bases short, with 13 bases between. The length of the CDR3 is 14 residues. CDR3 nucleotides: TGCAGTGCTAGAGATTTTGACAGAGTATATGGCTACACCTTC. It specifies CSARDFDRVYGYTF.

There are many counts of this clonotype. The V and J genes are TRBV6-6 and TRBJ2-2; 9 bases align to TRBD2. V lost 6 bases, J lost 7 bases, and 12 bases stayed unmatched. This CDR3 has 16 amino acids. The germline gives CDR1 MNHNY, CDR2 SVGAGI (reference sequence). DNA for the CDR3: TGTGCCAGCAGCCTCCCGGGCGGGGGGGCCGGCGGGGAGCTGTTTTTT. Translating gives CASSLPGGGAGGELFF.

This rearrangement joins TRBV4-2 to TRBJ2-1, with TRBD2 identical over 8 bases. V lost 0 bases and J lost 2; bases outside the gene matches: 6. Germline V gene lookup returns CDR1 LGHNA and CDR2 YNFKEQ. This CDR3 has 17 amino acids. CDR3 in DNA: TGTGCCAGCAGCCAAGATGCAGCGGGGGCCGCCTACAATGAGCAGTTCTTC. It yields the protein CASSQDAAGAAYNEQFF.

This clonotype was observed a few times. As DNA, the CDR3 is TGTGCCAGCAGGCTAGCGGGGTCTAGCACAGATACGCAGTATTTT. It codes for CASRLAGSSTDTQYF. The chain has TRBV4-2 and TRBJ2-3; TRBD2 agrees at 9 bases. The germline gives CDR1 LGHNA, CDR2 YNFKEQ. The CDR3 runs 15 residues. The J segment lost 0 bases and the V segment lost 6 bases, leaving 4 bases of the junction unmatched.

In this sample, this clonotype turned up a few times. V usage is TRBV5-6 and J usage is TRBJ1-5; TRBD1 is a possible D gene (5 bases). Germline V CDR1 and CDR2: SGHDT, YYEEEE. V was shortened by 1 base and J by 0 bases, with 11 bases between the two germline ends. CDR3 length equals 16 residues. CDR3 DNA sequence: TGTGCCAGCAGCTTGTTTGGGGGATATAGCAATCAGCCCCAGCATTTT. Encoded protein: CASSLFGGYSNQPQHF.

This clonotype was detected many times. The gene calls are TRBV7-9 and TRBJ1-2, with TRBD1 as a possible D gene (6 bases). Germline CDR1 SEHNR, CDR2 FQNEAQ (reference sequence). The CDR3 spans 14 residues. V gave up 3 bases and J gave up 0 bases, with 8 bases separating them. CDR3 nucleotides: TGTGCCAGCAGCTTGGACAGCCCTAACTATGGCTACACCTTC. This codes for CASSLDSPNYGYTF.

In its sample, this clonotype was seen many times. The chain is built from TRBV7-6 and TRBJ2-6, with D unclear. Germline assignment: CDR1 SGHVS and CDR2 FNYEAQ. This CDR3 comprises 15 residues. The V gene lost 5 bases and the J gene lost 0 bases, with 8 bases spanning the gap. CDR3 sequence reads: CASSLIRSGANVLTF. CDR3 bases: TGTGCCAGCAGCCTTATTCGCTCTGGGGCCAACGTCCTGACTTTC.

The chain couples TRBV19 to TRBJ1-2, with 12 bases matching TRBD1. Germline V gene data show CDR1 as LNHDA and CDR2 as SQIVND (reference sequence). V trimming: 10 bases; J trimming: 2 bases; junction bases outside the gene matches: 11. The CDR3 is made up of 16 amino acids. The CDR3 coding sequence is TGTGCCACCCTGGGGGGACAGGGGGCACTAAACTATGGCTACACCTTC. Amino acids: CATLGGQGALNYGYTF. Full variable domain (remainder filled in from reference TRBV19 and TRBJ1-2): DGGITQSPKYLFRKEGQNVTLSCEQNLNHDAMYWYRQDPGQGLRLIYYSQIVNDFQKGDIAEGYSVSREKKESFPLTVTSAQKNPTAFYLCATLGGQGALNYGYTFGSGTRLTVV.

In its sample, this clonotype was seen many times. V is TRBV7-9 and J is TRBJ2-1, with unresolved D. CDR1 is SEHNR and CDR2 is FQNEAQ in the germline V gene (reference sequence). Trimming removed 1 base at V and 4 bases at J, with 5 bases between. The CDR3 length is 13 residues. The CDR3 here is CASSLGLYNEQFF. The CDR3 nucleotides read TGTGCCAGCAGCTTAGGCTTATACAATGAGCAGTTCTTC.

This clonotype has ten or more counts. The V and J genes are TRBV7-9 and TRBJ2-1, with 7 bases fitting TRBD1. The V gene end was trimmed by 5 bases and the J gene end by 6 bases; junction bases not matched to a gene: 13. This CDR3 region has 16 residues. Germline V gives CDR1 SEHNR, CDR2 FQNEAQ (reference sequence). The CDR3 loop reads CASSRIRQGAGNEQFF. CDR3 bases: TGTGCCAGCAGCCGGATCCGACAGGGTGCGGGCAATGAGCAGTTCTTC.

This clonotype has at least ten counts. The DNA for the CDR3 is TGTGCCAGCAGCACTAGCGGGAGGCCCTACAATGAGCAGTTCTTC. It specifies CASSTSGRPYNEQFF. This chain joins TRBV7-8 and TRBJ2-1, with 12 bases identical to TRBD2. With V trimmed by 5 bases and J by 2 bases, 1 base remained unmatched. Germline CDR1 SGHVS, CDR2 FQNEAQ. The CDR3 has 15 residues.

This clonotype was seen ten or more times. V and J are TRBV7-6 and TRBJ2-3, with 7 bases that match TRBD2. The germline V gene has CDR1 SGHVS and CDR2 FNYEAQ. Losses at the gene ends were 4 bases for V and 4 bases for J; bases not matched to a gene: 5. The CDR3 spans 14 residues. The CDR3 DNA is TGTGCCAGCAGCTGGGGGGGGGGATCAGATACGCAGTATTTT. This codes for CASSWGGGSDTQYF. Full variable domain (rest looked up from reference TRBV7-6 and TRBJ2-3): GAGVSQSPRYKVTKRGQDVALRCDPISGHVSLYWYRQALGQGPEFLTYFNYEAQQDKSGLPNDRFSAERPEGSISTLTIQRTEQRDSAMYRCASSWGGGSDTQYFGPGTRLTVL.

This clonotype was seen repeatedly, ten times or more. The rearrangement links TRBV7-2 to TRBJ1-2; TRBD1 might be the D (6 bases). Germline V gene data show CDR1 as SGHTA and CDR2 as FQGNSA. Deletions cut 5 bases from V and 0 bases from J, with 28 bases between. The CDR3 is 20 residues long. CDR3 region: CASSHLARDIHRRANYGYTF. The CDR3 DNA sequence: TGTGCCAGCAGCCATCTTGCCCGGGACATACATCGGAGGGCTAACTATGGCTACACCTTC.

A single count supports this clonotype. V gene TRBV10-3 combines with J gene TRBJ1-2, with TRBD1 as a possible D gene (5 bases). Between the trimmed V and J ends, which lost 7 bases and 6 bases, there was a span of 21 bases. This CDR3 region has 15 residues. Germline V gene data show CDR1 as ENHRY and CDR2 as SYGVKD. The CDR3 protein is CAINSQADSGNGYTF. For the CDR3, the DNA is TGTGCCATCAACAGCCAGGCCGACAGTGGAAATGGCTACACCTTC.

The chain is built from TRBV6-1 and TRBJ1-5; D not certain. This CDR3 has 15 residues. The germline CDR1 and CDR2 sequences are MNHNS and SASEGT. The ends were cut back, 10 bases at V and 0 bases at J, with 16 bases in the middle. This CDR3 is CATTDILNSNQPQHF. The CDR3 DNA is TGTGCCACCACGGATATCTTGAATAGCAATCAGCCCCAGCATTTT.